The 8 T cell receptor beta chains below were found in one sample sequenced in a study of cytomegalovirus exposure and HLA in healthy donors. Sequencing used immunoSEQ multiplex PCR; TCRdb keeps in-frame clones, though not all of them. The profile covers fewer than 55,000 clones, with 92% appearing a single time and 1.4% to 1.5% taken by the ten largest. The specimen sequenced was PBMCs. The receptors were gathered from a man younger than 35 in good health and CMV-seronegative.

This chain links TRBV21-1 with TRBJ2-3; TRBD1, the table's D call, lacks a check against the DNA. TRBV21-1 is a listed pseudogene. This CDR3 spans 17 amino acids. The CDR3 nucleotides read TGTGCCAGCAGCAAGAGACAGGGCCGTCCTAGCACAGATACGCAGTATTTT. Protein product: CASSKRQGRPSTDTQYF.

The genes are TRBV10-2 and TRBJ2-3, with TRBD2 matching 13 bases. Germline lookup yields CDR1 WSHSY and CDR2 SAAADI. This CDR3 contains 18 residues. The V gene end was trimmed by 8 bases and the J gene end by 0 bases; junction bases not matched to a gene: 11. CDR3 nucleotide sequence: TGCGCCAGCGCCGGACTAGCGGGAGATTTATTTAGCACAGATACGCAGTATTTT. Translated: CASAGLAGDLFSTDTQYF.

V and J are TRBV5-1 and TRBJ2-1; the match to TRBD2 covers 9 bases. Germline V gene lookup returns CDR1 SGHRS and CDR2 YFSETQ. This CDR3 is 16 amino acids long. J was trimmed by 2 bases and V by 4 bases; bases with no gene match: 7. CDR3 in amino acids: CASSPFSSGTYNEQFF. CDR3 DNA: TGCGCCAGCAGCCCGTTCTCTAGCGGGACCTACAATGAGCAGTTCTTC.

The chain joins TRBV5-1 to TRBJ2-7; 7 bases fit TRBD1. The CDR3 spans 14 residues. Germline CDR1 and CDR2: SGHRS and YFSETQ. V lost 1 base and J lost 4; bases outside the gene matches: 5. The CDR3 spells CASSLSYRGYEQYF. DNA of the CDR3: TGCGCCAGCAGCTTGTCGTACAGGGGATACGAGCAGTACTTC.

The chain employs TRBV14 and TRBJ2-5, with D tentatively TRBD2 (6 bases). The CDR3 has 15 amino acids. V was trimmed by 4 bases and J by 4 bases, leaving 16 bases between them. Per germline, CDR1 SGHDN and CDR2 FVKESK. The DNA of the CDR3 is TGTGCCAGCAGCCCGAAACTCACGCGGGGAGAGACCCAGTACTTC. This encodes CASSPKLTRGETQYF. The full variable domain, with the rest looked up from reference TRBV14 and TRBJ2-5, is EAGVTQFPSHSVIEKGQTVTLRCDPISGHDNLYWYRRVMGKEIKFLLHFVKESKQDESGMPNNRFLAERTGGTYSTLKVQPAELEDSGVYFCASSPKLTRGETQYFGPGTRLLVL.

The chain recombines TRBV6-5 with TRBJ2-7, with 8 bases aligning to TRBD1. Germline loops: CDR1 MNHEY, CDR2 SVGAGI. This CDR3 has 14 amino acids. V shed 6 bases, J shed 0 bases, and the junction held 4 bases outside the gene matches. CDR3 DNA: TGTGCCAGCAGCGGACAGGGCAGCTCCTACGAGCAGTACTTC. Its translation: CASSGQGSSYEQYF.

Only one count was recorded for this clone. The chain employs TRBV13 and TRBJ2-3; TRBD2 matches 15 bases. Germline loops: CDR1 PRHDT, CDR2 FYEKMQ (reference sequence). The CDR3 contains 16 residues. J was trimmed by 3 bases and V by 5 bases; bases with no gene match: 3. The CDR3 sequence is CASSAGTSGRTDTQYF. DNA for the CDR3: TGTGCCAGCAGCGCCGGGACTAGCGGGAGGACAGATACGCAGTATTTT.

The V call is TRBV2, the J call TRBJ1-2, with 8 bases fitting TRBD1. The CDR3 covers 14 residues. V shed 4 bases, J shed 5 bases, and the junction held 6 bases outside the gene matches. Germline V gene sequence: CDR1 SNHLY, CDR2 FYNNEI. CDR3 sequence (DNA): TGTGCCAGCAGTGCGACAGGGGCGGAATATGGCTACACCTTC. Translated, it gives CASSATGAEYGYTF.